The clone carrying this T cell receptor (beta chain) is a singleton in its sample. Its specificity is unknown. The data were taken from a study of cytomegalovirus exposure and HLA in healthy donors. Overall study findings and caveats: It was reported in a later analysis that an Asian-associated ancestry cluster showed fewer N-insertions than the roughly 670-donor mean. Association of roughly 17,000 TCR beta sequences with HLA alleles was found at 0.05 false discovery rate in a later analysis. A link between a missense DCLRE1C variant and TCR beta V- and J-gene trimming emerged from a later analysis.

V gave up 4 bases and J gave up 2 bases; unmatched junction bases: 9. The CDR3 extends over 16 amino acids. CDR1 and CDR2 from the germline V gene are SGHDT and YYEEEE. Amplification used 60 Vbeta primers and 13 Jbeta primers. Data came from immunoSEQ multiplex PCR; TCRdb stores just in-frame clones and leaves some out. The table shows approximately 160,000 clones, with around 74% occurring only once. This TCR was sampled from a young man in good health and CMV-seronegative. The sample comprised PBMCs. The chain links TRBV5-6 to TRBJ2-7; 10 bases line up with TRBD2. This chain's CDR3 is CASSALGSGRAYEQYF. CDR3 nucleotide sequence: TGTGCCAGCAGCGCGCTCGGGAGCGGGAGGGCCTACGAGCAGTACTTC.